This T cell receptor beta chain was identified during a study of shared clonotypes between healthy human individuals. Repertoires were generated with immunoSEQ multiplex PCR, while TCRdb's copy carries only in-frame clones and drops some. The top ten hold 0.36% of the sample, which has 2 million to 3 million clones, 93% seen once. This clone occurred once. Per germline, CDR1 SGHTA and CDR2 FQGTGA. The length of the CDR3 is 15 residues. Losses at the gene ends were 8 bases for V and 2 bases for J; bases not matched to a gene: 11. The chain links TRBV7-3 to TRBJ2-7; the match to TRBD2 covers 8 bases. The sequenced material came from naive CD4+ T cells from PBMCs. The subset here: CD45RA+ positively selected. The TCR sequence derives from a man aged 18 to 29 in good health. Some clones in this sample may be carry-over from other donors' samples. Here the CDR3 reads CASAEGPGGAYEQYF. Written as DNA, the CDR3 is TGTGCCAGCGCAGAAGGGCCGGGAGGGGCCTACGAGCAGTACTTC.